Below, 4 T cell receptor beta chains from the same sample are listed, as sequenced in a study of blood T cell repertoires in COVID-19. Sequenced by immunoSEQ multiplex PCR; TCRdb stores in-frame clones only, minus some. The sample holds more than 65,000 clones, about 80% seen once. Sequencing was performed on peripheral blood. All receptors derive from a woman in her 70s with acute or convalescent COVID-19.

This chain connects TRBV5-1 to TRBJ2-1, with 9 bases that match TRBD2. The CDR3 spans 16 residues. Germline CDR1 and CDR2: SGHRS and YFSETQ. V was clipped by 4 bases and J by 6 bases; unmatched bases: 11. The CDR3 bases are TGCGCCAGCAGCCCCAACGCGGGGGGGCCGACCAATGAGCAGTTCTTC. Protein sequence: CASSPNAGGPTNEQFF. Together with reference TRBV5-1 and TRBJ2-1, the CDR3 gives the full variable domain: KAGVTQTPRYLIKTRGQQVTLSCSPISGHRSVSWYQQTPGQGLQFLFEYFSETQRNKGNFPGRFSGRQFSNSRSEMNVSTLELGDSALYLCASSPNAGGPTNEQFFGPGTRLTVL.

This clone is a singleton in its sample. This sequence joins TRBV11-2 and TRBJ1-6; a possible D gene is TRBD1 (6 bases). This CDR3 contains 14 residues. V was shortened by 1 base and J by 7 bases, with 8 bases between the two germline ends. Germline CDR1 reads SGHAT; CDR2 reads FQNNGV. CDR3 DNA sequence: TGTGCCAGCAGCTTAGGGACAGAGAATTCACCCCTCCACTTT. Its protein product is CASSLGTENSPLHF.

This chain connects TRBV5-1 to TRBJ2-3; 7 positions agree with TRBD1. The CDR3 runs 14 residues. Per germline, CDR1 SGHRS and CDR2 YFSETQ. J lost 2 bases, V lost 6 bases, and 6 bases had no gene match. CDR3 DNA sequence: TGCGCCAGCACCGTCGGGACAGACACAGATACGCAGTATTTT. Translated, it gives CASTVGTDTDTQYF.

V and J are TRBV10-3 and TRBJ1-6; possibly TRBD1 for D (5 bases). Germline CDR1 reads ENHRY; CDR2 reads SYGVKD. Trimming took 6 bases from V and 8 from J, leaving 17 bases between them. CDR3 length: 15 residues. In DNA form, the CDR3 reads TGTGCCATCAGCCCGACCGGGACGGGGGATTCACCCCTCCACTTT. This codes for CAISPTGTGDSPLHF.